This record concerns one T cell receptor beta chain sequence. Germline V gene lookup returns CDR1 SGHVS and CDR2 FQNEAQ. V gave up 6 bases and J gave up 0 bases, with 13 bases separating them. The length of the CDR3 is 15 residues. The data were taken from a study of OX40 agonist ivuxolimab in advanced cancers. Study information: At 0.01 to 10 mg/kg, ivuxolimab was administered intravenously to patients every 2 weeks. Prior therapy, whether anti-PD-1, anti-PD-L1 or anti-CTLA-4, was allowed, and 30% to 40% had some.

Profiling relied on immunoSEQ multiplex PCR, and the TCRdb table lists in-frame clones only, not all of them. The table has under 65,000 clones, 80% to 95% seen once. The sample consisted of CD4+ or CD8+ T cells sorted from blood, taken in a trial of the OX40 agonist ivuxolimab. This clonotype originated in an adult with an advanced solid tumor such as melanoma, head and neck, liver or kidney cancer. The chain employs TRBV7-8 and TRBJ2-3, with D possibly TRBD2 on 6 matching bases. This chain's CDR3 is CASRRDSSSTDTQYF. CDR3 DNA sequence: TGTGCCAGCAGGAGGGACTCATCTAGCACAGATACGCAGTATTTT. The variable domain in full, with the rest retrieved from reference TRBV7-8 and TRBJ2-3, is GAGVSQSPRYKVAKRGQDVALRCDPISGHVSLFWYQQALGQGPEFLTYFQNEAQLDKSGLPSDRFFAERPEGSVSTLKIQRTQQEDSAVYLCASRRDSSSTDTQYFGPGTRLTVL.